Listed below are T cell receptor beta chains from one sample, sequenced in a study of blood T cell repertoires in COVID-19. The data were produced by immunoSEQ multiplex PCR, yet TCRdb's version contains in-frame clones alone and is incomplete. The sample lists 75,000 to 95,000 clones, roughly 72% occurring once. The sequencing sample was made of peripheral blood. The receptor set was obtained from a woman in her fifties or sixties in a cohort sampled during active or convalescent COVID-19. Each CDR3 is given with its conserved first and last residue. The order of the fields is D gene, J gene, V gene, clone size, CDR3 DNA, CDR3 protein. A D gene is named only where the DNA matches it firmly. Clone size appears in some rows only: once, few, many, or a class for an expanded clone.

NA,TRBJ1-2,TRBV30,NA,TGTGCCTGGCAGGGGACCTATGGCTACACCTTC,CAWQGTYGYTF
TRBD2,TRBJ2-3,TRBV4-2,NA,TGTGCCAGCAGCCAAGATGGTGCAGAACGGGGGGCAGATACGCAGTATTTT,CASSQDGAERGADTQYF
NA,TRBJ2-7,TRBV28,NA,TGTGCCAGCAGTTTAGGGGGCACTCAATACGAGCAGTACTTC,CASSLGGTQYEQYF
NA,TRBJ2-7,TRBV30,NA,TGTGCCTGGAGTGTCAGGACACCACCCTACGAGCAGTACTTC,CAWSVRTPPYEQYF
TRBD1,TRBJ1-1,TRBV19,NA,TGTGCCAGTAGTATTATGGGACAGGGGGGCACTGAAGCTTTCTTT,CASSIMGQGGTEAFF
NA,TRBJ2-7,TRBV7-6,NA,TGTGCCAGCAGCTTCAGCTCAGGGGAGCAGTACTTC,CASSFSSGEQYF
NA,TRBJ2-3,TRBV24-1,NA,TGTGCCACCAGTGACCAGGGAGATACGCAGTATTTT,CATSDQGDTQYF
NA,TRBJ1-1,TRBV7-2,NA,TGTGCCAGCAGCTTAGACAGGGTGTTGGGCACTGAAGCTTTCTTT,CASSLDRVLGTEAFF
NA,TRBJ1-1,TRBV3-1/TRBV3-2,NA,TGTGCCAGCAGCCAAGGGGGAGGGAACACTGAAGCTTTCTTT,CASSQGGGNTEAFF
TRBD1,TRBJ1-6,TRBV4-1,few,TGCGCCAGCAGCTCCCAGACAGGGGAGCATTCACCCCTCCACTTT,CASSSQTGEHSPLHF
TRBD1,TRBJ2-7,TRBV24-1,NA,TGTGCCACCAGTGATTCGGGACAGGGTAAGAGCGAGCAGTACTTC,CATSDSGQGKSEQYF
NA,TRBJ2-3,TRBV18,once,TGTGCCAGCTCACCACTAGCCGATACGCAGTATTTT,CASSPLADTQYF
NA,TRBJ2-2,TRBV5-4,NA,TGTGCCAGCAGCTTGGATTGGGGGGAAGAGGGCACCGGGGAGCTGTTTTTT,CASSLDWGEEGTGELFF
TRBD1,TRBJ1-6,TRBV4-1,NA,TGCGCCAGCAGCCAAGAGGGACAGGGTTATTCACCCCTCCACTTT,CASSQEGQGYSPLHF
NA,TRBJ2-1,TRBV6-1,NA,TGTGCCAGCAGTGAACGACTGGTGGGTCAGCAGTTCTTC,CASSERLVGQQFF
NA,TRBJ1-2,TRBV5-6,NA,TGTGCCAGCAGCCCGGACATTCGATATGGCTACACCTTC,CASSPDIRYGYTF
NA,TRBJ1-1,TRBV19,NA,TGTGCCAGTAGTTGGACTAACACTGAAGCTTTCTTT,CASSWTNTEAFF
TRBD1,TRBJ1-1,TRBV7-6,NA,TGTGCCAGCAGCTTAGTGGACAGGGGGCACAAAGGGACTGAAGCTTTCTTT,CASSLVDRGHKGTEAFF
NA,TRBJ1-1,TRBV30,NA,TGTGCCTGGAGCGTTAAAGGGGTTTCCACTGAAGCTTTCTTT,CAWSVKGVSTEAFF
NA,TRBJ2-7,TRBV29-1,NA,TGCAGCGTGTCGGCGGGTTCCTACGAGCAGTACTTC,CSVSAGSYEQYF
NA,TRBJ1-1,TRBV19,NA,TGTGCCAGTAGTATTTCGGGGGTGAACACTGAAGCTTTCTTT,CASSISGVNTEAFF
NA,TRBJ2-2,TRBV4-1,NA,TGCGCCAGCAGGGTAGACATTTCGAACACCGGGGAGCTGTTTTTT,CASRVDISNTGELFF
NA,TRBJ2-1,TRBV9,NA,TGTGCCAGCAGCGTAGCGCCCGCTGCCTACTCCTACAATGAGCAGTTCTTC,CASSVAPAAYSYNEQFF
NA,TRBJ2-7,TRBV2,NA,TGTGCCGCCAGAAGCGAGTCCGGCGGGGGCCGGTACGAGCAGTACTTC,CAARSESGGGRYEQYF